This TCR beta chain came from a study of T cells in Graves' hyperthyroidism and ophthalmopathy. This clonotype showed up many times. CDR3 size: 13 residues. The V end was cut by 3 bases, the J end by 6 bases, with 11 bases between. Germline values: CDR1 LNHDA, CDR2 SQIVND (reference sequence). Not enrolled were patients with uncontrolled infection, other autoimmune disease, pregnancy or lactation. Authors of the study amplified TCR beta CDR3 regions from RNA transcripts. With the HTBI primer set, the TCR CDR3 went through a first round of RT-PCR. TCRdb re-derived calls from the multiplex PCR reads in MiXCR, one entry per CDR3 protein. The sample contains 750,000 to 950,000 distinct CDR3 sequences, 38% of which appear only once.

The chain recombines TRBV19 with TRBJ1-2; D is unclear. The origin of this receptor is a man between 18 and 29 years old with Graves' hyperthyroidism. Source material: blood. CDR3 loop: CASSMRAVNGYTF. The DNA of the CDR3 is TGTGCCAGTAGTATGCGGGCAGTTAATGGCTACACCTTC.